This TCR beta chain was documented in a study of cytomegalovirus exposure and HLA in healthy donors. Study-wide results and caveats: Exclusion as indistinguishable affected some V segments, including TRBV6-2 and TRBV6-3.

CDR1 is KGHSY, CDR2 FQNENV, per germline. The CDR3 consists of 12 residues. Samples came from healthy bone marrow donors. This donor's file did not include a recorded CMV serostatus. As regards this clone: Its antigen is not known. One end of the junction fails to match germline, which may point to a read error.

Primers included in the PCR were 60 Vbeta and 13 Jbeta primers. Data came from immunoSEQ multiplex PCR; TCRdb stores just in-frame clones and leaves some out. The profile covers over 200,000 clones, with under 90% appearing a single time and about 1.2% taken by the ten largest. Material for sequencing was PBMCs. This chain connects TRBV16 to TRBJ2-7; maybe TRBD1 (5 bases). This receptor was obtained from a human donor in good health. The CDR3 protein is CASSLGSRTPHF. The CDR3 DNA reads TGTGCCAGCAGCCTCGGTAGCCGGACACCGCACTTC.